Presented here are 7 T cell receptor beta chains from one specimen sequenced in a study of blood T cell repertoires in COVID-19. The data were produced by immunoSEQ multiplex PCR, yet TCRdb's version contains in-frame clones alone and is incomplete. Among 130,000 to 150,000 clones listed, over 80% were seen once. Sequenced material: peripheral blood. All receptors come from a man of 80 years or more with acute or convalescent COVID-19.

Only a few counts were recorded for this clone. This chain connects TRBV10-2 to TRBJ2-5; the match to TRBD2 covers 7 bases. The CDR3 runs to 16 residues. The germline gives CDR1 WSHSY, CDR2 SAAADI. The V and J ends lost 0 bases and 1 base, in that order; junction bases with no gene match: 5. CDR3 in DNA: TGCGCCAGCAGTGAGTCCCTCGGGGGGAGCCAAGAGACCCAGTACTTC. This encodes CASSESLGGSQETQYF.

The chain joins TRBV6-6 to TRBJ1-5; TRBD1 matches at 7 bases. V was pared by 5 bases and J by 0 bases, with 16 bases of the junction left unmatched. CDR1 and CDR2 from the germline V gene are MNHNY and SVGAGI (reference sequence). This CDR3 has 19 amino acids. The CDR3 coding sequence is TGTGCCAGCAGTCGGGACAGACCAACATGGCCGTATAGCAATCAGCCCCAGCATTTT. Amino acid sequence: CASSRDRPTWPYSNQPQHF.

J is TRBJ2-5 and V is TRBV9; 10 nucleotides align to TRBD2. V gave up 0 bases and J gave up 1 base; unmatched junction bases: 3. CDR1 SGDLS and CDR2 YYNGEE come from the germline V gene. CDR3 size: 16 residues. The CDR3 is CASSVGTSGAQETQYF. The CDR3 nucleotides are TGTGCCAGCAGCGTAGGGACTAGCGGCGCCCAAGAGACCCAGTACTTC.

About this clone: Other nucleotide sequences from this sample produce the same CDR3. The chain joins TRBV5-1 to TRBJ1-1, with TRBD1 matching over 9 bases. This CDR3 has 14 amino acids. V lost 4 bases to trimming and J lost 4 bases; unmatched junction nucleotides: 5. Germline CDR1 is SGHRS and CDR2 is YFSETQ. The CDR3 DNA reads TGCGCCAGCAGCCAGGACAGGGGTGGCACTGAAGCTTTCTTT. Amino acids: CASSQDRGGTEAFF.

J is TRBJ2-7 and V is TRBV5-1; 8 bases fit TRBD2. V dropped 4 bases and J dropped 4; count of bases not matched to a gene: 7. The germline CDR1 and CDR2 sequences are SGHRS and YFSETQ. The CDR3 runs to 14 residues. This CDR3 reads CASSTGTSGYEQYF. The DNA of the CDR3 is TGCGCCAGCAGCACAGGGACTAGTGGGTACGAGCAGTACTTC.

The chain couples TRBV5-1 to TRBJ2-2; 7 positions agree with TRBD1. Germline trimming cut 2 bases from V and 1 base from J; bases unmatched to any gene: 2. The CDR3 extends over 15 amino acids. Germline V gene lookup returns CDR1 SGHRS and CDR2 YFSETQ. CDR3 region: CASSFNRGNTGELFF. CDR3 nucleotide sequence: TGCGCCAGCAGCTTCAACAGGGGGAACACCGGGGAGCTGTTTTTT.

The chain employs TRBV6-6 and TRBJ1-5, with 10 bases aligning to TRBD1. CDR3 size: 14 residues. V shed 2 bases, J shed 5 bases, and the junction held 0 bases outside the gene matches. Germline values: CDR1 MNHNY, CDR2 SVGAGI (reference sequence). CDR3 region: CASSYGTGDQPQHF. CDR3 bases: TGTGCCAGCAGTTACGGGACAGGGGATCAGCCCCAGCATTTT.